The rows below give T cell receptor beta chains drawn from one sample of a study of blood T cell repertoires in COVID-19. Sequencing used immunoSEQ multiplex PCR; TCRdb keeps in-frame clones, though not all of them. The sample lists about 240,000 clones; roughly four fifths were seen once. The source material was peripheral blood. The origin of the receptors is a woman aged 70 to 79 with acute or convalescent COVID-19. CDR3s include the opening cysteine and the closing phenylalanine or tryptophan. A D gene is named only where the DNA matches it firmly. For some rows the clone size is stated as once, few or many, or as a class when expanded; others skip it.

D gene: NA; V gene: TRBV12-1; clone size: NA; J gene: TRBJ2-5; CDR3 DNA: TGTGCCAGCAGCTTGGGACAGAGGCTCCAAGAGACCCAGTACTTC; CDR3 protein: CASSLGQRLQETQYF
D gene: NA; V gene: TRBV30; clone size: NA; J gene: TRBJ1-3; CDR3 DNA: TGTGCCTGGAGTGTAATAAGTAGGACTGTGGTCTCTGGAAACACCATATATTTT; CDR3 protein: CAWSVISRTVVSGNTIYF
D gene: NA; V gene: TRBV28; clone size: NA; J gene: TRBJ2-1; CDR3 DNA: TGTGCCAGCAGTTCCCACATGGGCGCCTACAATGAGCAGTTCTTC; CDR3 protein: CASSSHMGAYNEQFF
D gene: TRBD1; V gene: TRBV28; clone size: NA; J gene: TRBJ1-4; CDR3 DNA: TGTGCCAGCAAACCGGGACAGGGTTACGAAAAACTGTTTTTT; CDR3 protein: CASKPGQGYEKLFF
D gene: NA; V gene: TRBV24-1; clone size: NA; J gene: TRBJ1-2; CDR3 DNA: TGTGCCACCAGTGATTTGAGGTCAGGGGACTATGGCTACACCTTC; CDR3 protein: CATSDLRSGDYGYTF
D gene: TRBD1; V gene: TRBV11-2; clone size: NA; J gene: TRBJ2-3; CDR3 DNA: TGTGCCAGCAGCACCATCGGGACAGCGAGCACAGATACGCAGTATTTT; CDR3 protein: CASSTIGTASTDTQYF
D gene: NA; V gene: TRBV6-5; clone size: NA; J gene: TRBJ1-1; CDR3 DNA: TGTGCCAGCAGTCCCGGGATGCGGAACACTGAAGCTTTCTTT; CDR3 protein: CASSPGMRNTEAFF
D gene: TRBD2; V gene: TRBV3-1/TRBV3-2; clone size: NA; J gene: TRBJ2-5; CDR3 DNA: TGTGCCAGCAGCCAAGATCTGGCTAGCGGGCAAGAGACCCAGTACTTC; CDR3 protein: CASSQDLASGQETQYF
D gene: NA; V gene: TRBV5-4; clone size: NA; J gene: TRBJ2-1; CDR3 DNA: TGTGCCAGCAGCTTCAGACTGAGAAAGGTCTTC; CDR3 protein: CASSFRLRKVF
D gene: TRBD1; V gene: TRBV12-5; clone size: NA; J gene: TRBJ2-3; CDR3 DNA: TGTGCTAGTGGTTTGGGACAGGGGAGTACAGATACGCAGTATTTT; CDR3 protein: CASGLGQGSTDTQYF
D gene: NA; V gene: TRBV7-2; clone size: few; J gene: TRBJ1-2; CDR3 DNA: TGTGCCAGCAGCTCCTCCGGGTTTTATGGCTACACCTTC; CDR3 protein: CASSSSGFYGYTF
D gene: TRBD1; V gene: TRBV4-1; clone size: once; J gene: TRBJ2-1; CDR3 DNA: TGCGCCAGCAGCCAGGCGGAAAGGGGGCTTCATAATGAGCAGTTCTTC; CDR3 protein: CASSQAERGLHNEQFF
D gene: NA; V gene: TRBV5-5; clone size: NA; J gene: TRBJ2-2; CDR3 DNA: TGTGCCAGCAGCTTGGATGCGGGAACCGGGGAGCTGTTTTTT; CDR3 protein: CASSLDAGTGELFF
D gene: TRBD2; V gene: TRBV6-6; clone size: NA; J gene: TRBJ2-5; CDR3 DNA: TGTGCCAGCAGCCGACTAGCGGGGGGTGGAGAGACCCAGTACTTC; CDR3 protein: CASSRLAGGGETQYF
D gene: TRBD1; V gene: TRBV11-2; clone size: NA; J gene: TRBJ1-2; CDR3 DNA: TGTGCCAGCAGCTTTGCCGGGACAGGGACGAGCTACACCTTC; CDR3 protein: CASSFAGTGTSYTF
D gene: NA; V gene: TRBV7-9; clone size: NA; J gene: TRBJ1-2; CDR3 DNA: TGTGCCAGCAGCCGCCGGGACACCCTCTATGGCTACACCTTC; CDR3 protein: CASSRRDTLYGYTF
D gene: NA; V gene: TRBV6-5; clone size: NA; J gene: TRBJ2-7; CDR3 DNA: TGTGCCAGCGTGAGGGAGAACGAGCAGTACTTC; CDR3 protein: CASVRENEQYF
D gene: NA; V gene: TRBV19; clone size: NA; J gene: TRBJ1-1; CDR3 DNA: TGTGCCAGTACCTACCCGGGGAACACTGAAGCTTTCTTT; CDR3 protein: CASTYPGNTEAFF
D gene: NA; V gene: TRBV5-6; clone size: NA; J gene: TRBJ1-2; CDR3 DNA: TGTGCCAGCAGCTTTGGCGGGAATGGCTACACCTTC; CDR3 protein: CASSFGGNGYTF
D gene: NA; V gene: TRBV5-6; clone size: few; J gene: TRBJ2-7; CDR3 DNA: TGTGCCAGCAGCTTGGGGGCAGGGCTGCGGTACGAGCAGTACTTC; CDR3 protein: CASSLGAGLRYEQYF
D gene: TRBD1; V gene: TRBV6-2/TRBV6-3; clone size: NA; J gene: TRBJ2-7; CDR3 DNA: TGTGCCAGCAGTTACGGCGGACAGGGGGCCTACGAGCAGTACTTC; CDR3 protein: CASSYGGQGAYEQYF
D gene: TRBD1; V gene: TRBV4-1; clone size: NA; J gene: TRBJ1-2; CDR3 DNA: TGCGCCAGCTGGGGACCAGGGACAGGGGCCTATGGCTACACCTTC; CDR3 protein: CASWGPGTGAYGYTF
D gene: NA; V gene: TRBV2; clone size: few; J gene: TRBJ1-1; CDR3 DNA: TGTGCCAGCAGCGGGGGTCCGGGTAGGAACACTGAAGCTTTCTTT; CDR3 protein: CASSGGPGRNTEAFF
D gene: NA; V gene: TRBV30; clone size: NA; J gene: TRBJ1-1; CDR3 DNA: TGTGCCTGGAGTTATCACACGAACACTGAAGCTTTCTTT; CDR3 protein: CAWSYHTNTEAFF
D gene: TRBD1; V gene: TRBV9; clone size: NA; J gene: TRBJ1-6; CDR3 DNA: TGTGCCAGCAGCGTAGGCCCCGGAACAGGGGAATCCCCTAATTCACCCCTCCACTTT; CDR3 protein: CASSVGPGTGESPNSPLHF
D gene: NA; V gene: TRBV4-2; clone size: NA; J gene: TRBJ1-5; CDR3 DNA: TGTGCCAGCAGCCAAGGGGGGCAGTTCAATCAGCCCCAGCATTTT; CDR3 protein: CASSQGGQFNQPQHF
D gene: TRBD1; V gene: TRBV4-1; clone size: NA; J gene: TRBJ2-1; CDR3 DNA: TGCGCCAGCAGCCACGGTTGGACACGAGGGGGCGGTGAGCAGTTCTTC; CDR3 protein: CASSHGWTRGGGEQFF
D gene: NA; V gene: TRBV28; clone size: NA; J gene: TRBJ2-2; CDR3 DNA: TGTGCCAGCAGTTTTCGACAGGGAGGGCTGTTTTTT; CDR3 protein: CASSFRQGGLFF
D gene: NA; V gene: TRBV6-5; clone size: NA; J gene: TRBJ2-1; CDR3 DNA: TGTGCCAGCAGTTACTCGAGCAGGTTCGGTGAGCAGTTCTTC; CDR3 protein: CASSYSSRFGEQFF
D gene: TRBD1; V gene: TRBV19; clone size: NA; J gene: TRBJ1-5; CDR3 DNA: TGTGCCAGTAGTATACCCGGGACAGGGCACCAGCCCCAGCATTTT; CDR3 protein: CASSIPGTGHQPQHF
D gene: TRBD1; V gene: TRBV2; clone size: NA; J gene: TRBJ1-6; CDR3 DNA: TGTGCCAGCAGTGAAGACAGGGGGCTGCGGGCCCTCCACTTT; CDR3 protein: CASSEDRGLRALHF
D gene: NA; V gene: TRBV7-2; clone size: NA; J gene: TRBJ1-5; CDR3 DNA: TGTGCCAGCAGCTCCCAGGCGGGGGCGGGTCAGCCCCAGCATTTT; CDR3 protein: CASSSQAGAGQPQHF
D gene: NA; V gene: TRBV27; clone size: once; J gene: TRBJ1-5; CDR3 DNA: TGTGCCAGCAGTTTCGGACAGACAAATCAGCCCCAGCATTTT; CDR3 protein: CASSFGQTNQPQHF
D gene: TRBD2; V gene: TRBV4-1; clone size: NA; J gene: TRBJ2-1; CDR3 DNA: TGCGCCAGCAGCCAAACTGAGGTAGCGGGGGGGATCAATGAGCAGTTCTTC; CDR3 protein: CASSQTEVAGGINEQFF
D gene: NA; V gene: TRBV11-1; clone size: NA; J gene: TRBJ1-3; CDR3 DNA: TGTGCCAGCAGCTCGGACAGTCACCAAAACACCATATATTTT; CDR3 protein: CASSSDSHQNTIYF
D gene: NA; V gene: TRBV3-1/TRBV3-2; clone size: NA; J gene: TRBJ2-5; CDR3 DNA: TGTGCCAGCAGAGGGGCCGAGTACCAAGAGACCCAGTACTTC; CDR3 protein: CASRGAEYQETQYF
D gene: NA; V gene: TRBV7-2; clone size: NA; J gene: TRBJ2-2; CDR3 DNA: TGTGCCAGCAGTCTTAGCGCTACCGGGGAGCTGTTTTTT; CDR3 protein: CASSLSATGELFF
D gene: NA; V gene: TRBV10-3; clone size: many; J gene: TRBJ2-7; CDR3 DNA: TGTGCCATCAGTGAAATAGCGGCCTACGAGCAGTACTTC; CDR3 protein: CAISEIAAYEQYF
D gene: NA; V gene: TRBV4-3; clone size: NA; J gene: TRBJ1-2; CDR3 DNA: TGCGCCAGCAGCCAAGATCAAAAGGGGCGCGACTATGGCTACACCTTC; CDR3 protein: CASSQDQKGRDYGYTF
D gene: NA; V gene: TRBV19; clone size: few; J gene: TRBJ1-1; CDR3 DNA: TGTGCCAGTAGTAAATCGTGGCTGAACACTGAAGCTTTCTTT; CDR3 protein: CASSKSWLNTEAFF
D gene: TRBD1; V gene: TRBV5-1; clone size: NA; J gene: TRBJ1-1; CDR3 DNA: TGCGCCAGCAGCCTCCAAAACAGGGGCACTGAAGCTTTCTTT; CDR3 protein: CASSLQNRGTEAFF
D gene: TRBD2; V gene: TRBV6-5; clone size: few; J gene: TRBJ2-1; CDR3 DNA: TGTGCCAGCACTCCTCTAGCGGGGACGAGCAATGAGCAGTTCTTC; CDR3 protein: CASTPLAGTSNEQFF
D gene: TRBD1; V gene: TRBV9; clone size: NA; J gene: TRBJ1-3; CDR3 DNA: TGTGCCAGCAGCGTCGAGGACAGGGGTGGAGGAGCTGGAAACACCATATATTTT; CDR3 protein: CASSVEDRGGGAGNTIYF
D gene: NA; V gene: TRBV7-9; clone size: few; J gene: TRBJ2-5; CDR3 DNA: TGTGCCAGCAGCTTAGAGGACAGCTTAGGCCCGAGCCAGTACTTC; CDR3 protein: CASSLEDSLGPSQYF
D gene: NA; V gene: TRBV3-1/TRBV3-2; clone size: NA; J gene: TRBJ2-5; CDR3 DNA: TGTGCCAGCAGCCAAGTTAGAGCGACCCAGTACTTC; CDR3 protein: CASSQVRATQYF
D gene: NA; V gene: TRBV5-1; clone size: NA; J gene: TRBJ1-2; CDR3 DNA: TGCGCCAGCAGCTTTGAGGCAGCCTATGGCTACACCTTC; CDR3 protein: CASSFEAAYGYTF
D gene: NA; V gene: TRBV6-5; clone size: NA; J gene: TRBJ2-7; CDR3 DNA: TGTGCCACCGGGAGAGAAGCCAGCTCCTACGAGCAGTACTTC; CDR3 protein: CATGREASSYEQYF
D gene: NA; V gene: TRBV6-5; clone size: NA; J gene: TRBJ2-5; CDR3 DNA: TGTGCCAGCAGTTATACAGGGCGGGCGAAGACCCAGTACTTC; CDR3 protein: CASSYTGRAKTQYF
D gene: NA; V gene: TRBV5-1; clone size: NA; J gene: TRBJ2-2; CDR3 DNA: TGCGCCAGCAGACCACGGACATCAGACACCGGGGAGCTGTTTTTT; CDR3 protein: CASRPRTSDTGELFF
D gene: TRBD1; V gene: TRBV7-2; clone size: once; J gene: TRBJ1-2; CDR3 DNA: TGTGCCAGCAGCCCGACAGGGGGGGGTGGGATTGATGGCTACACCTTC; CDR3 protein: CASSPTGGGGIDGYTF
D gene: TRBD1; V gene: TRBV7-2; clone size: once; J gene: TRBJ1-5; CDR3 DNA: TGTGCCAGCAGCCAGGGACAGGGGTTCAGTCAGCCCCAGCATTTT; CDR3 protein: CASSQGQGFSQPQHF
D gene: TRBD1; V gene: TRBV28; clone size: NA; J gene: TRBJ1-1; CDR3 DNA: TGTGCCAGCAGTTTCCCAGGGGGCCGGGGGAACACTGAAGCTTTCTTT; CDR3 protein: CASSFPGGRGNTEAFF
D gene: NA; V gene: TRBV5-4; clone size: NA; J gene: TRBJ1-2; CDR3 DNA: TGTGCCAGCAGCTTGGCGGGGGTTAACTATGGCTACACCTTC; CDR3 protein: CASSLAGVNYGYTF
D gene: TRBD1; V gene: TRBV29-1; clone size: once; J gene: TRBJ2-7; CDR3 DNA: TGCAGCGCAGGGACAGTCTCCTACGAGCAGTACTTC; CDR3 protein: CSAGTVSYEQYF
D gene: TRBD1; V gene: TRBV6-5; clone size: few; J gene: TRBJ1-5; CDR3 DNA: TGTGCCAGCAGGATACCGGGACAGGGCTTCCAGCCCCAGCATTTT; CDR3 protein: CASRIPGQGFQPQHF
D gene: TRBD1; V gene: TRBV5-6; clone size: once; J gene: TRBJ2-2; CDR3 DNA: TGTGCCAGCAGCGACAGGGGGTACGCCGGGGAGCTGTTTTTT; CDR3 protein: CASSDRGYAGELFF
D gene: TRBD1; V gene: TRBV5-6; clone size: NA; J gene: TRBJ2-7; CDR3 DNA: TGTGCCAGCAGCGACGGGACAGCTTACGAGCAGTACTTC; CDR3 protein: CASSDGTAYEQYF
D gene: NA; V gene: TRBV19; clone size: few; J gene: TRBJ2-1; CDR3 DNA: TGTGCCAGTAGTAAGGGCCCCCTGGAGGGCAATGAGCAGTTCTTC; CDR3 protein: CASSKGPLEGNEQFF
D gene: NA; V gene: TRBV23-1; clone size: NA; J gene: TRBJ2-3; CDR3 DNA: TGCGCCAGCAGTCAAAATAGGCGTCAAGGGGCGAGCACAGATACGCAGTATTTT; CDR3 protein: CASSQNRRQGASTDTQYF
D gene: NA; V gene: TRBV12-2; clone size: few; J gene: TRBJ2-3; CDR3 DNA: TGTGCAAGTCGCTTACGGAGCGGGGGGGCAGGAGATACGCAGTATTTT; CDR3 protein: CASRLRSGGAGDTQYF